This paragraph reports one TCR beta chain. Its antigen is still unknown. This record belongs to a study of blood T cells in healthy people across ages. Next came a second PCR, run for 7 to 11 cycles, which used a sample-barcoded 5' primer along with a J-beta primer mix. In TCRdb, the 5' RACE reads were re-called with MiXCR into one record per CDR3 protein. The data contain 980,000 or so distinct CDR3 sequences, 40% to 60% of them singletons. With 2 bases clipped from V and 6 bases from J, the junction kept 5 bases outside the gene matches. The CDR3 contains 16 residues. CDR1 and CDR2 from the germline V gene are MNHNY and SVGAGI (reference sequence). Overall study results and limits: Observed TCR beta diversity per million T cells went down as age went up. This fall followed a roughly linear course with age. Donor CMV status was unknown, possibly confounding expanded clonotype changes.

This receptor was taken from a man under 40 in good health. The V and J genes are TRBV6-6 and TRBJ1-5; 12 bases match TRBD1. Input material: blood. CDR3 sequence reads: CASSYPGTGGTQPQHF. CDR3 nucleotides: TGTGCCAGCAGTTACCCAGGGACAGGGGGCACTCAGCCCCAGCATTTT.